This T cell receptor beta chain comes out of a study of blood T cell repertoires in COVID-19. Study information: Donors in the United States, Italy and Spain gave samples during acute or convalescent COVID-19.

Germline V CDR1 and CDR2: KGHDR, SFDVKD. The germline V and J ends were trimmed by 9 bases and 5 bases, with 13 bases remaining between them. CDR3 length: 13 residues. Recovery meant two consecutive negative NP/OP PCR tests, professional clearance, or resolved symptoms. Data came from immunoSEQ multiplex PCR; TCRdb stores just in-frame clones and leaves some out. The sample includes 400,000 or so clones, 75% to 90% of them seen just once. The sequence came from a man aged 30-40 years who had recovered from COVID-19. This chain links TRBV24-1 with TRBJ2-1; D perhaps matches TRBD1 (5 bases). Sample: PBMCs or T cells enriched from blood (not recorded which). The CDR3 DNA reads TGTGCCACCGATCCAGGGTCACACAATGAGCAGTTCTTC. Translated, it gives CATDPGSHNEQFF.